Listed below are T cell receptor beta chains from one sample, sequenced in a study of memory CD4+ T cells and cytomegalovirus serostatus. Assay used: immunoSEQ multiplex PCR; TCRdb lists only in-frame clones, some missing. The table includes approximately 49,000 clones, about three quarters detected once. Sequencing was performed on memory CD4+ T cells from blood. Receptors originate from an adult in good health and CMV-seronegative. Each CDR3 is given with its conserved first and last residue. Each record gives: V gene, CDR3 length, D gene, clone size, J gene, CDR3 protein, CDR3 DNA. D genes are given only for firm matches. Size values are once, few and many counts, or a class for expanded clones, and some rows have none.

TRBV7-8,15,TRBD1,.,TRBJ1-4,CASSSGQGENEKLFF,TGTGCCAGCAGCTCCGGACAGGGAGAGAATGAAAAACTGTTTTTT
TRBV2,13,.,few,TRBJ1-3,CASWGPPGNTIYF,TGTGCCAGCTGGGGGCCTCCCGGAAACACCATATATTTT
TRBV7-2,13,.,.,TRBJ2-5,CASSFAAQETQYF,TGTGCCAGCAGCTTTGCAGCCCAAGAGACCCAGTACTTC
TRBV9,15,.,.,TRBJ2-1,CASSVQGQGTNEQFF,TGTGCCAGCAGCGTACAGGGGCAGGGGACCAATGAGCAGTTCTTC
TRBV4-1,16,.,.,TRBJ1-3,CASSQPDRLSGNTIYF,TGCGCCAGCAGCCAACCTGACAGGCTCTCTGGAAACACCATATATTTT
TRBV15,13,.,.,TRBJ2-7,CATSRELSYEQYF,TGTGCCACCAGCAGAGAACTCTCCTACGAGCAGTACTTC
TRBV11-2,17,TRBD1,.,TRBJ1-3,CASSLDRDRLSGNTIYF,TGTGCCAGCAGCTTAGACCGGGACAGGCTCTCTGGAAACACCATATATTTT
TRBV20-1,11,.,.,TRBJ1-1,CSANRDKEAFF,TGCAGTGCTAACCGGGACAAAGAAGCTTTCTTT
TRBV5-1,15,.,.,TRBJ2-3,CASETGSGSTDTQYF,TGCGCCAGCGAGACCGGCAGTGGGTCCACAGATACGCAGTATTTT
TRBV6-7,12,.,.,TRBJ1-2,CASLGRSRGYTF,TGTGCCAGCTTAGGACGCTCTCGGGGCTACACCTTC
TRBV7-8,14,TRBD1,.,TRBJ2-5,CASSTQGAGETQYF,TGTGCCAGCAGCACACAGGGGGCTGGCGAGACCCAGTACTTC
TRBV11-3,14,TRBD1,.,TRBJ2-2,CASSLGQLTGELFF,TGTGCCAGCAGCTTGGGACAGTTGACCGGGGAGCTGTTTTTT
TRBV7-2,14,TRBD1,.,TRBJ1-1,CASSLGATQGGAFF,TGTGCCAGCAGCTTAGGGGCCACACAGGGGGGAGCTTTCTTT
TRBV2,15,.,.,TRBJ1-6,CASGYPEGGDSPLHF,TGTGCCAGCGGTTACCCTGAGGGGGGGGATTCACCCCTCCACTTT
TRBV10-3,13,.,.,TRBJ2-3,CAISEGESDTQYF,TGTGCCATCAGTGAAGGGGAGTCAGATACGCAGTATTTT
TRBV19,13,.,.,TRBJ2-3,CASSIAGTDTQYF,TGTGCCAGTAGTATAGCAGGCACAGATACGCAGTATTTT
TRBV12-5,13,.,.,TRBJ2-7,CASLLAGAYEQYF,TGTGCTAGTCTTTTGGCAGGGGCCTACGAGCAGTACTTC
TRBV2,12,.,few,TRBJ1-1,CASSGGGGGAFF,TGTGCCAGCAGTGGCGGGGGGGGTGGTGCTTTCTTT
TRBV9,16,.,.,TRBJ1-2,CASSPLDQFAPFGYTF,TGTGCCAGCAGCCCTCTAGACCAATTCGCCCCCTTTGGCTACACCTTC
TRBV7-2,17,.,once,TRBJ2-1,CASSLASNPRWPNEQFF,TGTGCCAGCAGCTTAGCGTCCAACCCCCGCTGGCCCAATGAGCAGTTCTTC
TRBV4-1,17,.,.,TRBJ2-2,CASSQGRDISNTGELFF,TGCGCCAGCAGCCAAGGCCGGGACATATCGAACACCGGGGAGCTGTTTTTT
TRBV5-1,14,.,few,TRBJ1-1,CASMRDIGGTEAFF,TGCGCCAGCATGAGAGACATTGGCGGCACTGAAGCTTTCTTT
TRBV30,13,.,.,TRBJ1-5,CAWSVQGNQPQHF,TGTGCCTGGAGTGTACAGGGCAATCAGCCCCAGCATTTT
TRBV7-2,15,TRBD2,.,TRBJ2-1,CASSLTSGGDDEQFF,TGTGCCAGCAGCTTGACTAGCGGGGGGGACGATGAGCAGTTCTTC
TRBV19,16,TRBD1,few,TRBJ1-6,CASSLTGITYNSPLHF,TGTGCCAGTAGCCTGACAGGGATCACCTATAATTCACCCCTCCACTTT
TRBV7-7,13,.,.,TRBJ1-1,CASSLDVGTEAFF,TGTGCTAGCAGCTTAGACGTGGGCACTGAAGCTTTCTTT
TRBV5-4,14,.,once,TRBJ1-2,CASSRTGPADGYTF,TGTGCCAGCAGCCGGACCGGACCAGCGGATGGCTACACCTTC
TRBV18,17,TRBD2,.,TRBJ2-3,CASSPPGLAGGPDTQYF,TGTGCCAGCTCACCACCGGGACTAGCGGGGGGCCCCGATACGCAGTATTTT
TRBV15,13,TRBD2,once,TRBJ2-4,CATSREGRDIQYF,TGTGCCACCAGCAGAGAGGGGAGGGACATTCAGTACTTC
TRBV7-2,15,.,.,TRBJ1-2,CASSLTSTQLYGYTF,TGTGCCAGCAGCTTAACGAGTACGCAATTATATGGCTACACCTTC
TRBV5-1,16,.,.,TRBJ1-6,CASSSHTPSYNSPLHF,TGCGCCAGCAGCTCCCATACCCCCTCCTATAATTCACCCCTCCACTTT
TRBV7-9,15,.,medium-sized,TRBJ1-1,CASSPYLTGNTEAFF,TGTGCCAGCAGCCCCTATCTGACTGGGAACACTGAAGCTTTCTTT
TRBV7-9,16,TRBD1,.,TRBJ2-7,CASSLAFSTGHYEQYF,TGTGCCAGCAGCTTAGCCTTTTCGACAGGGCACTACGAGCAGTACTTC
TRBV4-1,13,.,.,TRBJ1-1,CASSQEEGFLAFF,TGCGCCAGCAGCCAAGAGGAGGGGTTCTTAGCTTTCTTT
TRBV27,16,TRBD2,.,TRBJ2-3,CASSPRLASWTDTQYF,TGTGCCAGCAGTCCTCGACTAGCTTCTTGGACAGATACGCAGTATTTT
TRBV14,16,TRBD1,.,TRBJ1-4,CASSQDRTRDPGGLFF,TGTGCCAGCAGCCAAGACCGGACCCGGGACCCAGGGGGACTGTTTTTT
TRBV15,21,.,few,TRBJ1-6,CATSRDFMGAMGRLVNSPLHF,TGTGCCACCAGCAGAGATTTTATGGGGGCTATGGGGCGGCTGGTAAATTCACCCCTCCACTTT
TRBV5-1,14,TRBD1,few,TRBJ2-1,CASSTGQGVNEQFF,TGCGCCAGCAGCACGGGACAGGGGGTAAATGAGCAGTTCTTC
TRBV5-1,13,.,.,TRBJ1-4,CASSRERNEKLFF,TGCGCCAGCAGCAGGGAAAGGAATGAAAAACTGTTTTTT
TRBV9,14,.,.,TRBJ1-4,CASSTTGAKEKLFF,TGTGCCAGCAGTACCACGGGGGCCAAGGAAAAACTGTTTTTT
TRBV25-1,16,.,.,TRBJ2-3,CASSELASEGTDTQYF,TGTGCCAGCAGTGAATTAGCTAGTGAAGGGACAGATACGCAGTATTTT
TRBV5-1,14,.,.,TRBJ2-7,CASSRDVGSYEQYF,TGCGCCAGCAGTAGGGACGTCGGTTCGTACGAGCAGTACTTC
TRBV15,18,.,.,TRBJ2-1,CATSRDPPGYSSYNEQFF,TGTGCCACCAGCAGAGATCCCCCGGGGTACAGCTCCTACAATGAGCAGTTCTTC
TRBV11-2,15,.,.,TRBJ1-4,CASSLGEGGYEKLFF,TGTGCCAGCAGCTTAGGGGAGGGGGGATATGAAAAACTGTTTTTT
TRBV18,12,.,.,TRBJ2-3,CASSTTTDTQYF,TGTGCCAGCTCAACGACCACAGATACGCAGTATTTT
TRBV7-3,13,.,.,TRBJ1-6,CASSRTWDSPLHF,TGTGCCAGCAGCCGAACGTGGGATTCACCCCTCCACTTT
TRBV25-1,15,.,.,TRBJ1-3,CASSDPKPSGNTIYF,TGTGCCAGCAGTGATCCGAAACCCTCTGGAAACACCATATATTTT
TRBV2,14,TRBD2,.,TRBJ2-1,CASSEERGHNEQFF,TGTGCCAGCAGTGAAGAGCGGGGGCACAATGAGCAGTTCTTC
TRBV7-6,14,.,.,TRBJ1-1,CASSLALGNTEAFF,TGTGCCAGCAGCTTAGCACTTGGGAACACTGAAGCTTTCTTT
TRBV5-6,14,.,.,TRBJ1-6,CASSFGQANSPLHF,TGTGCCAGCAGCTTCGGTCAGGCTAATTCACCCCTCCACTTT
TRBV11-2,18,TRBD1,.,TRBJ2-5,CASRQGTGRYVLKETQYF,TGTGCCAGCAGACAAGGGACAGGGCGTTATGTGCTGAAAGAGACCCAGTACTTC
TRBV6-5,12,.,few,TRBJ2-1,CASSSGLNEQFF,TGTGCCAGCAGTTCAGGATTAAATGAGCAGTTCTTC
TRBV6-1,14,.,.,TRBJ1-2,CASSQTKLGGGYTF,TGTGCCAGCAGCCAGACAAAGCTAGGGGGTGGCTACACCTTC
TRBV5-3,15,.,.,TRBJ2-5,CARSLTGTFQETQYF,TGTGCCAGAAGCTTGACTGGGACATTTCAAGAGACCCAGTACTTC
TRBV7-9,13,.,.,TRBJ1-2,CASSFGTDYGYTF,TGTGCCAGCAGCTTCGGGACGGACTATGGCTACACCTTC